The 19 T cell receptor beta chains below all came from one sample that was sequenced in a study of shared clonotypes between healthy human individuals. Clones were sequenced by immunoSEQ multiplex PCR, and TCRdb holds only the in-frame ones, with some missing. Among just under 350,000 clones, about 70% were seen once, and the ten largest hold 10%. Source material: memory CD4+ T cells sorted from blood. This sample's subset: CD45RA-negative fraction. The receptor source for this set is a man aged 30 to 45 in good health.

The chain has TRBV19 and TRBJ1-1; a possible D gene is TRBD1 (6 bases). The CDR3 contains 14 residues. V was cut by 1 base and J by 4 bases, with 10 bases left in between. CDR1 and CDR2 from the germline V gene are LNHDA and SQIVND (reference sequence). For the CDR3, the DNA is TGTGCCAGTAGTATAGTACGGGGGCTCACTGAAGCTTTCTTT. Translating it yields CASSIVRGLTEAFF. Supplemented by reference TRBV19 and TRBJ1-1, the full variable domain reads DGGITQSPKYLFRKEGQNVTLSCEQNLNHDAMYWYRQDPGQGLRLIYYSQIVNDFQKGDIAEGYSVSREKKESFPLTVTSAQKNPTAFYLCASSIVRGLTEAFFGQGTRLTVV.

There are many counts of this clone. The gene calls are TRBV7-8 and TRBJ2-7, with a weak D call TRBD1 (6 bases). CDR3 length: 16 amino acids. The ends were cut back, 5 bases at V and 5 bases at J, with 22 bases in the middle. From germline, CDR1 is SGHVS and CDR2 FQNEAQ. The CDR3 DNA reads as TGTGCCAGCAGCCCCACCTCCGGGATCCGGGACAACGAGCAGTACTTC. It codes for CASSPTSGIRDNEQYF.

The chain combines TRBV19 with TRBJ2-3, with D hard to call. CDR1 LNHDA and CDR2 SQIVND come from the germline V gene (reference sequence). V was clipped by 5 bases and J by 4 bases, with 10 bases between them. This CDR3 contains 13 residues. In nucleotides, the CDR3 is TGTGCCAGTAGTCTCGGCACGGCAGATACGCAGTATTTT. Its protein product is CASSLGTADTQYF.

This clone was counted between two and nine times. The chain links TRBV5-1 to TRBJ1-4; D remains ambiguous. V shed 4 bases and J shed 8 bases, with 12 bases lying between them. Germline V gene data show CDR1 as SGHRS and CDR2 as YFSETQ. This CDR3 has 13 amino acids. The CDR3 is CASSDRIEEKLFF. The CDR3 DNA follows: TGCGCCAGCAGCGACCGGATAGAGGAAAAACTGTTTTTT.

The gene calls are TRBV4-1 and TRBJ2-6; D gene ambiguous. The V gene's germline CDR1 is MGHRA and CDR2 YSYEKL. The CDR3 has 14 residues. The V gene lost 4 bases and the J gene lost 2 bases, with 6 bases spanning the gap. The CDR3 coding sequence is TGCGCCAGCAGCCCTGGGGCTGGGGCCAACGTCCTGACTTTC. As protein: CASSPGAGANVLTF.

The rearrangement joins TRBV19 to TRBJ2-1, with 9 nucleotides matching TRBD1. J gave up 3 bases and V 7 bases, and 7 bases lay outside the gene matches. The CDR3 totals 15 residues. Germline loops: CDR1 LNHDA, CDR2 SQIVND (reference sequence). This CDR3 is CASTKMGQGYNEQFF. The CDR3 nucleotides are TGTGCCAGTACAAAGATGGGACAGGGCTACAATGAGCAGTTCTTC.

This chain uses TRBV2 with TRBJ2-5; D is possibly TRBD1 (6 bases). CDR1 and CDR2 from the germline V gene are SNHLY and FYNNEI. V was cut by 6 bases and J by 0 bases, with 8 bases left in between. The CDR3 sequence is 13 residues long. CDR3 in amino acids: CASRWGHQETQYF. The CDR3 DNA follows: TGTGCCAGCAGATGGGGGCACCAAGAGACCCAGTACTTC.

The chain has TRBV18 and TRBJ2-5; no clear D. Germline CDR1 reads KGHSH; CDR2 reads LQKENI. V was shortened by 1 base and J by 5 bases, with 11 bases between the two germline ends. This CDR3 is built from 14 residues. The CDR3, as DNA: TGTGCCAGCTCACCACGCGGCCTTTTGGAGACCCAGTACTTC. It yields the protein CASSPRGLLETQYF.

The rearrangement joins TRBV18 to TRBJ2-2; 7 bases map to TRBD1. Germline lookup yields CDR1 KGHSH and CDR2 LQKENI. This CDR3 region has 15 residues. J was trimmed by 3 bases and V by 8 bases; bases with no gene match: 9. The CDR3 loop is CASRELTGDTGELFF. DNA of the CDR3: TGTGCCAGCCGAGAGCTTACAGGGGACACCGGGGAGCTGTTTTTT.

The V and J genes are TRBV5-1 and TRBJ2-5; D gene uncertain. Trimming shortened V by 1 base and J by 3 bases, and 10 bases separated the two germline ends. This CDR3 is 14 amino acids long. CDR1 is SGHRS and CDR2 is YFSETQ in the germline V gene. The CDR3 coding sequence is TGCGCCAGCAGCTTGTTTACAGTAGAAGAGACCCAGTACTTC. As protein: CASSLFTVEETQYF. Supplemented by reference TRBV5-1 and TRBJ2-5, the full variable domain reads KAGVTQTPRYLIKTRGQQVTLSCSPISGHRSVSWYQQTPGQGLQFLFEYFSETQRNKGNFPGRFSGRQFSNSRSEMNVSTLELGDSALYLCASSLFTVEETQYFGPGTRLLVL.

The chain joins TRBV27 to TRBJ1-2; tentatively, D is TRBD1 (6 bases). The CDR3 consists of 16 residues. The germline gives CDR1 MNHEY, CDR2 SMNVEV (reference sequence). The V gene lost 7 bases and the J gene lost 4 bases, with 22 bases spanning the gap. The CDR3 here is CASKGNDRRLRYGYTF. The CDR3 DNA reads TGTGCCAGCAAGGGTAATGACAGGCGCCTACGCTATGGCTACACCTTC.

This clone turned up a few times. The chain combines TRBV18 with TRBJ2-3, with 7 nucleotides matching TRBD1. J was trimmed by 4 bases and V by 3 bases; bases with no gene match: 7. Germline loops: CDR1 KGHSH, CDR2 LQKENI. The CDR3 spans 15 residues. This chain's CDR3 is CASSPRQGFADTQYF. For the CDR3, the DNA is TGTGCCAGCTCACCCCGACAGGGTTTTGCAGATACGCAGTATTTT.

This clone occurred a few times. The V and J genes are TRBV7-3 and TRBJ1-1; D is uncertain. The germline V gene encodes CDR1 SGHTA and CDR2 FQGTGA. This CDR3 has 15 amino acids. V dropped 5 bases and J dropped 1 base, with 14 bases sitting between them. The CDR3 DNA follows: TGTGCCAGCAGCAACGAAAATTGGCGGAACACTGAAGCTTTCTTT. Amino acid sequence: CASSNENWRNTEAFF.

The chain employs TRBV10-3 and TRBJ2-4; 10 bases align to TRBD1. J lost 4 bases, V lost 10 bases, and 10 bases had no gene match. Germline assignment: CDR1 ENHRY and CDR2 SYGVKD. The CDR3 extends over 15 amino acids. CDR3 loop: CATQDRGESKNIQYF. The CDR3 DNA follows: TGTGCCACCCAGGACAGGGGGGAATCGAAAAACATTCAGTACTTC.

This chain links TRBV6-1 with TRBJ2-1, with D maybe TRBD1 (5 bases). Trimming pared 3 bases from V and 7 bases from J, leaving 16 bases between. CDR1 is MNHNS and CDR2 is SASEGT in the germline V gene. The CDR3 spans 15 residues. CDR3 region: CASSDFGQGSNEQFF. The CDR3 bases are TGTGCCAGCAGTGATTTCGGTCAGGGTAGTAATGAGCAGTTCTTC.

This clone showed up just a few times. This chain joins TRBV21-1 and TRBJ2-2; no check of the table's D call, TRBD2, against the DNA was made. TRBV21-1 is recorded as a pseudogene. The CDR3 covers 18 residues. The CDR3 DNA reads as TGTGCCAACCAGGCTCGGGTGGGCGGGAGAGGTTACACCGGGGAGCTGTTTTTT. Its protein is CANQARVGGRGYTGELFF.

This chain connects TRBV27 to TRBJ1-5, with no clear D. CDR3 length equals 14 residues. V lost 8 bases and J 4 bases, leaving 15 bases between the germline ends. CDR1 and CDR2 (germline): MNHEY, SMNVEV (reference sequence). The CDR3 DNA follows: TGTGCCAGCGGGTTGGCCGTGAGTAATCAGCCCCAGCATTTT. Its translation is CASGLAVSNQPQHF.

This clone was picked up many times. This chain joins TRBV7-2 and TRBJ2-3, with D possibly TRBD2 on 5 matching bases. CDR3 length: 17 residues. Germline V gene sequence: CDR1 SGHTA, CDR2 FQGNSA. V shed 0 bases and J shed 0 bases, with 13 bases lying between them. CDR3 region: CASSLAGAATSTDTQYF. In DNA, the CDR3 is TGTGCCAGCAGCTTAGCGGGAGCGGCAACTAGCACAGATACGCAGTATTTT.

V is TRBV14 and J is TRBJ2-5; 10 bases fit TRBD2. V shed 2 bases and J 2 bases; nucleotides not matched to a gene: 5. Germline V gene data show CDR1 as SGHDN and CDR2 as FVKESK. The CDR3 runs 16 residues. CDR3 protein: CASSQLAGDAQETQYF. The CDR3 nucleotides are TGTGCCAGCAGCCAACTAGCGGGAGATGCGCAAGAGACCCAGTACTTC.